This T cell receptor beta chain was sequenced during a study of blood T cell repertoires in COVID-19. Study background: COVID-19 samples, acute and convalescent, were from the United States, Italy and Spain. Sample material is recorded as cDNA or gDNA derived from T cells, B-cell-depleted T cells, or PBMCs.

Per the authors' pipeline: For nucleated cells, counts were estimated from reference gene primer amplification. Assay used: immunoSEQ multiplex PCR; TCRdb lists only in-frame clones, some missing. Clonal size and the V and J genes are those of that table, whereas D and trimming came from the DNA. This table has 55,000 to 70,000 clones, about 81% appearing once. The sequence came from an older woman with acute or convalescent COVID-19. The sequenced material came from peripheral blood.

CDR3 in DNA: TGTGCCAGCAGTGTGAAGGCGGGGGGGATCACTGAAGCTTTCTTT. The encoded protein is CASSVKAGGITEAFF. The V and J genes are TRBV6-4 and TRBJ1-1, with a weak D call TRBD1 (5 bases). Germline loops: CDR1 MRHNA, CDR2 SNTAGT. V lost 4 bases to trimming and J lost 4 bases, with 16 bases between them. The CDR3 loop spans 15 amino acids.